The entry below describes one T cell receptor beta chain. Its cognate antigen is unknown. The table came from immunoSEQ multiplex PCR; TCRdb's copy has only in-frame clones and leaves some out. The sample records about 94,000 clones, 88% being singletons. This sample is drawn from a study of identifying expanded T cells in peripheral blood. Germline V lookup: CDR1 SGHNT, CDR2 YYREEE (reference sequence). The ends lost 1 base at V and 7 bases at J; junction bases unmatched: 13. The CDR3 length is 17 residues. Notes on the study in general: Across healthy donors, higher total template counts meant significantly greater roughly two-week count variance.

The source material was blood. The chain couples TRBV5-4 to TRBJ2-1, with 8 bases identical to TRBD1. This clonotype originated in a person aged 18 to 75 in good health. CDR3 sequence reads: CASSLNWGQGAGNEQFF. The DNA of the CDR3 is TGTGCCAGCAGCTTGAATTGGGGCCAGGGGGCCGGGAATGAGCAGTTCTTC.